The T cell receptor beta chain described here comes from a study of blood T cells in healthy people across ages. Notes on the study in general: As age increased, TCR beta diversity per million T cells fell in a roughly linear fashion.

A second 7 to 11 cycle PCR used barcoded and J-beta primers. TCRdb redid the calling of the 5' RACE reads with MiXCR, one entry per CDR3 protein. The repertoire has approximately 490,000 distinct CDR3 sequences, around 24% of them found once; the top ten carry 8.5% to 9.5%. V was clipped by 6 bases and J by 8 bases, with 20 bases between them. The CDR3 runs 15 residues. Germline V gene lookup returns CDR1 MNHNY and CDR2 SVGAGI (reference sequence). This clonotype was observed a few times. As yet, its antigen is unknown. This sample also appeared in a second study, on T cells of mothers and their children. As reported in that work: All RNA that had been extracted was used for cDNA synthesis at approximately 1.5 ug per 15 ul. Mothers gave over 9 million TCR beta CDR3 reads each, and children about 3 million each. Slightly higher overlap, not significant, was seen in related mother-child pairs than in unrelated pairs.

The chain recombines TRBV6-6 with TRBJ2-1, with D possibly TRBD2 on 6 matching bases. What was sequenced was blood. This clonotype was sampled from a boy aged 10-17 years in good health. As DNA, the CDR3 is TGTGCCAGCAGCCCGGCGGCGGGGTTACCTCATGAGCAGTTCTTC. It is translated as CASSPAAGLPHEQFF.